The text below deals with one T cell receptor (beta chain). Antigen unknown. Data came from immunoSEQ multiplex PCR; TCRdb stores just in-frame clones and leaves some out. Of about 25,000 clones detected, around 79% appear once; the ten largest clones hold roughly a tenth. The sample belongs to a study of a mutant IDH1 vaccine in newly diagnosed glioma. Looking at the study overall: In weeks 1, 3, 5, 7, 11, 15, 19 and 23, patients were immunized, eight times in all. Vaccine administration was initiated 4-6 weeks following radiotherapy alone, or with temozolomide cycles. Mean patient age was approximately 39 years; approximately 62% were male and around 38% female.

This CDR3 region has 16 residues. Trimming at V came to 0 bases and at J to 15 bases, leaving 15 bases not matched to a gene. CDR1 is LGHNA and CDR2 is YSLEER in the germline V gene. Time point meaning: week 5, during vaccination. Doses comprised 300 ug of mutant IDH1 20-mer peptide each, plus topical imiquimod. The chain has TRBV4-3 and TRBJ2-1, with 9 bases lining up with TRBD2. This clonotype was obtained from a middle-aged man with glioma. The source material was PBMCs, sampled from a glioma patient whose treatment included an IDH1 peptide vaccine. For the CDR3, the DNA is TGCGCCAGCAGCCAAGAATCCCTAATTATAGCGGGAGTACTGTTCTTC. It codes for CASSQESLIIAGVLFF.